Below are 11 T cell receptor beta chains sequenced from a single sample in a study of blood T cell repertoires in COVID-19. Data came from immunoSEQ multiplex PCR; TCRdb stores just in-frame clones and leaves some out. The table has under 100,000 clones, about nine tenths seen once. What was sequenced was peripheral blood. The receptor set was obtained from a man aged 45-65 years with acute or convalescent COVID-19.

Only one count was recorded for this clone. V and J are TRBV6-2 or TRBV6-3 and TRBJ1-2; the match to TRBD1 covers 10 bases. With V trimmed by 4 bases and J by 8 bases, 16 bases remained unmatched. Per germline, CDR1 MNHEY and CDR2 SVGEGT. The CDR3 loop spans 17 amino acids. The CDR3, as DNA: TGTGCCAGCAGTTCCGAACCCTGGACAGGGGGTTCGTGGGGCTACACCTTC. Encoded protein: CASSSEPWTGGSWGYTF.

The chain has TRBV20-1 and TRBJ2-3; 7 bases align to TRBD2. CDR3 length equals 13 residues. Germline assignment: CDR1 DFQATT and CDR2 SNEGSKA (reference sequence). V lost 3 bases, J lost 5 bases, and 5 bases stayed unmatched. CDR3 region: CSASWLAGDTQYF. DNA of the CDR3: TGCAGTGCTAGTTGGTTAGCGGGAGATACGCAGTATTTT.

The genes are TRBV15 and TRBJ2-5, with D maybe TRBD2 (5 bases). CDR3 size: 14 residues. V lost 0 bases and J lost 4, with 9 bases in between. Per the germline V gene, CDR1 is LNHNV and CDR2 is YYDKDF (reference sequence). CDR3 sequence: CATSRDLAGETQYF. In DNA, the CDR3 is TGTGCCACCAGCAGAGATCTGGCGGGAGAGACCCAGTACTTC.

The J gene is TRBJ2-1, the V gene TRBV5-1; 7 nucleotides match TRBD2. There are 16 residues in the CDR3. The trim removed 6 bases at V and 0 bases at J, leaving 9 bases unmatched. Germline CDR1 is SGHRS and CDR2 is YFSETQ. The CDR3 reads CASIEIAGSSYNEQFF. In nucleotides, the CDR3 is TGCGCCAGCATAGAGATAGCGGGTAGCTCCTACAATGAGCAGTTCTTC.

This chain uses TRBV5-6 with TRBJ2-1, with D hard to call. Germline lookup yields CDR1 SGHDT and CDR2 YYEEEE. The CDR3 sequence is 12 residues long. Trimming pared 2 bases from V and 6 bases from J, leaving 6 bases between. The CDR3 DNA reads TGTGCCAGCAGCTTTCCGGGCAATGAGCAGTTCTTC. It encodes CASSFPGNEQFF. The complete variable domain, with remaining parts taken from reference TRBV5-6 and TRBJ2-1, reads DAGVTQSPTHLIKTRGQQVTLRCSPKSGHDTVSWYQQALGQGPQFIFQYYEEEERQRGNFPDRFSGHQFPNYSSELNVNALLLGDSALYLCASSFPGNEQFFGPGTRLTVL.

The CDR3 region is CASTSLGGYEQYF. Here the CDR3 DNA reads TGTGCCAGCACCAGTTTGGGCGGGTACGAGCAGTACTTC. V is TRBV27 and J is TRBJ2-7; weak D call: TRBD2 (5 bases). The V and J ends lost 7 bases and 4 bases respectively, with 14 bases between them. CDR3 length: 13 amino acids. Germline CDR1 MNHEY, CDR2 SMNVEV (reference sequence).

The V gene is TRBV9, the J gene TRBJ2-7; unclear D gene. The CDR3 has 13 residues. Looked up from germline, CDR1 is SGDLS and CDR2 is YYNGEE. With 0 bases removed from V and 1 base from J, the gap between germline ends came to 5 bases. CDR3 amino acids: CASSVGPSYEQYF. DNA of the CDR3: TGTGCCAGCAGCGTAGGGCCTTCCTACGAGCAGTACTTC.

The chain carries TRBV25-1 and TRBJ2-7; 12 bases agree with TRBD2. CDR3 size: 18 residues. Germline lookup yields CDR1 MGHDK and CDR2 SYGVNS. V trimming: 4 bases; J trimming: 3 bases; junction bases outside the gene matches: 13. The CDR3 spells CASSGWGLAGRHNYEQYF. DNA of the CDR3: TGTGCCAGCAGTGGGTGGGGACTAGCGGGCCGCCACAACTACGAGCAGTACTTC.

The chain couples TRBV5-1 to TRBJ1-2; TRBD1 agrees at 8 bases. V lost 0 bases, J lost 0 bases, and 1 base stayed unmatched. The CDR3 covers 15 residues. From germline, CDR1 is SGHRS and CDR2 YFSETQ. In nucleotides, the CDR3 is TGCGCCAGCAGCTTGGGGACAGGGACTAACTATGGCTACACCTTC. Its protein is CASSLGTGTNYGYTF.

This chain uses TRBV14 with TRBJ2-3; weak D call: TRBD2 (6 bases). CDR3 length: 18 amino acids. Trimming cost V 2 bases and J 5 bases, with 23 bases left between them. Per the germline V gene, CDR1 is SGHDN and CDR2 is FVKESK. The CDR3, as DNA: TGTGCCAGCAGCCAAAAACCCGCGCTAGCGCGGGGAATAGATACGCAGTATTTT. This encodes CASSQKPALARGIDTQYF.

The chain recombines TRBV5-6 with TRBJ2-7; 8 bases are shared with TRBD1. The V segment lost 4 bases and the J segment 5 bases; nucleotides outside the gene matches: 11. The length of the CDR3 is 15 residues. CDR1 is SGHDT, CDR2 YYEEEE, per germline. In DNA form, the CDR3 reads TGTGCCAGCAGCGCACGACAGGGGAACAGGCACGAGCAGTACTTC. Encoded protein: CASSARQGNRHEQYF.